These 8 T cell receptor beta chains share one sample of origin, sequenced in a study of shared clonotypes between healthy human individuals. Using immunoSEQ multiplex PCR, the repertoire was profiled, and TCRdb retains in-frame clones only, with some absent. The sample consists of 550,000 to 800,000 clones, roughly 91% of them appearing once. Specimen: memory CD8+ T cells from PBMCs. Subset noted: CD45RO+ cells pooled with CCR7-negative TemRA cells. These TCRs come from a man between 18 and 29 years old in good health. Some clones in this sample may be carry-over from other donors' samples.

The genes are TRBV7-8 and TRBJ2-5; D is perhaps TRBD1 or TRBD2 (6 bases each). The CDR3 length is 15 residues. Germline loops: CDR1 SGHVS, CDR2 FQNEAQ. V was trimmed by 9 bases and J by 4 bases, leaving 21 bases between them. The CDR3 loop reads CASTKTGGTRETQYF. In DNA, the CDR3 is TGTGCCAGTACTAAAACCGGGGGCACGCGAGAGACCCAGTACTTC.

The chain employs TRBV5-6 and TRBJ2-7; no clear D gene. The CDR3 is made up of 11 amino acids. Germline V gene data show CDR1 as SGHDT and CDR2 as YYEEEE. V was shortened by 4 bases and J by 7 bases, with 9 bases between the two germline ends. CDR3 residues: CASSVRWEQYF. The CDR3 nucleotides are TGTGCCAGCAGCGTGCGGTGGGAGCAGTACTTC.

The rearrangement joins TRBV5-1 to TRBJ1-2, with D unclear. CDR1 SGHRS and CDR2 YFSETQ come from the germline V gene. This CDR3 is 11 amino acids long. V was trimmed by 7 bases and J by 3 bases, leaving 7 bases between them. CDR3 DNA: TGCGCCAGCTCCGCGGACTATGGCTACACCTTC. Its protein product is CASSADYGYTF.

This chain uses TRBV5-1 with TRBJ1-1; D unresolved. Looked up from germline, CDR1 is SGHRS and CDR2 is YFSETQ. CDR3 length equals 13 residues. Trimming took 0 bases from V and 3 from J, leaving 6 bases between them. The DNA of the CDR3 is TGCGCCAGCAGCTTGGTTAGGGACACTGAAGCTTTCTTT. Translated, it gives CASSLVRDTEAFF.

This clone appeared a single time. V gene TRBV27 combines with J gene TRBJ1-1, with D unresolved. Trimming took 9 bases from V and 5 from J, leaving 16 bases between them. CDR3 length: 13 amino acids. Per germline, CDR1 MNHEY and CDR2 SMNVEV (reference sequence). The CDR3 reads CASRSGWETEAFF. In nucleotides, the CDR3 is TGTGCCAGTCGATCGGGGTGGGAGACTGAAGCTTTCTTT.

The chain is built from TRBV4-3 and TRBJ2-7, with 12 nucleotides matching TRBD2. There are 16 residues in the CDR3. The J segment lost 2 bases and the V segment lost 0 bases, leaving 2 bases of the junction unmatched. Germline CDR1 is LGHNA and CDR2 is YSLEER. In nucleotides, the CDR3 is TGCGCCAGCAGCCAAGATCCTAGCGGGAGGGCCTACGAGCAGTACTTC. It encodes CASSQDPSGRAYEQYF.

This clone has just a few counts. V is TRBV27 and J is TRBJ1-1; D not resolved. The CDR3 is 12 amino acids. V was shortened by 5 bases and J by 1 base, with 5 bases between the two germline ends. CDR1 is MNHEY, CDR2 SMNVEV, per germline (reference sequence). CDR3 region: CASSMGNTEAFF. The CDR3 coding sequence is TGTGCCAGCAGTATGGGGAACACTGAAGCTTTCTTT.

In its sample, this clone was seen many times. This chain uses TRBV9 with TRBJ2-7; D is possibly TRBD2 (6 bases). Trimming took off 3 bases at V and 4 bases at J, with 17 bases between the two ends. The CDR3 consists of 15 residues. Germline V gene sequence: CDR1 SGDLS, CDR2 YYNGEE. The CDR3 region is CASSADGGSGYEQYF. DNA for the CDR3: TGTGCCAGCAGCGCCGACGGGGGTAGCGGTTACGAGCAGTACTTC.